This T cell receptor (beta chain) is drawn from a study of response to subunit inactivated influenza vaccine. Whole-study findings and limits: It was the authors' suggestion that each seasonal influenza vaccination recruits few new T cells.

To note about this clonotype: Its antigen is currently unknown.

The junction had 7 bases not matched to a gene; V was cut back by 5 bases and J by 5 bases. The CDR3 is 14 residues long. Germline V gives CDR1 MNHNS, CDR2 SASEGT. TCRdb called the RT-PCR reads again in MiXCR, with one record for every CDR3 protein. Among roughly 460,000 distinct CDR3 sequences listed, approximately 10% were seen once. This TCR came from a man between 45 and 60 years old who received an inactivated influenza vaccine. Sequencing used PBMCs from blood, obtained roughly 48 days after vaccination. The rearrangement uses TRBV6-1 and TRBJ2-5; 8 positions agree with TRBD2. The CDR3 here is CASSLIAGMETQYF. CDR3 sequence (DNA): TGTGCCAGCAGTCTCATAGCGGGGATGGAGACCCAGTACTTC.